This T cell receptor (beta chain) is drawn from a study of Graves' ophthalmopathy and Graves' hyperthyroidism. Regarding the study as a whole: Classification of ophthalmopathy versus stable hyperthyroidism by a 13-signature model yielded around 90% sensitivity and just under 83% specificity.

A word on this clonotype: Its antigen is not identified.

Germline-derived CDR1 and CDR2 are MGHDK and SYGVNS. The CDR3 totals 13 residues. Between the trimmed V and J ends, which lost 8 bases and 1 base, there was a span of 11 bases. The authors amplified TCR beta CDR3 regions, and they did so from RNA transcripts for repertoire sequencing. The first-round RT-PCR employed HTBI primers together with the Qiagen OneStep RT-PCR kit. A multiplex PCR was then performed as the second round. TCRdb reprocessed the multiplex PCR reads via MiXCR and lists one record per CDR3 protein. Of some 750,000 distinct CDR3 sequences in the sample, roughly 41% were seen once. Diagnostic conclusions were grounded in clinical symptoms, serum thyroxine, TRAb, thyroid ultrasound and orbital computed tomography.

Sequenced sample: peripheral blood. The chain links TRBV25-1 to TRBJ1-1, with D hard to call. The TCR comes from an adult man with Graves' ophthalmopathy. CDR3 nucleotides: TGTGCCAGCGTTGACCGAAAGAACACTGAAGCTTTCTTT. The encoded protein is CASVDRKNTEAFF.